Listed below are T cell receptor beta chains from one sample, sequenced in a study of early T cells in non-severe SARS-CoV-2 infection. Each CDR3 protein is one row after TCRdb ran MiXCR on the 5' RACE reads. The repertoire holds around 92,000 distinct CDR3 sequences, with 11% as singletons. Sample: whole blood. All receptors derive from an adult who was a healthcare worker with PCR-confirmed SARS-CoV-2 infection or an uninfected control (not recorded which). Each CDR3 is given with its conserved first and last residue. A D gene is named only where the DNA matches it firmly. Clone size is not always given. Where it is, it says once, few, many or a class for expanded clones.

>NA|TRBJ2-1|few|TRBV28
TGTGCCAGCAGTTCCCCCCCGACTAGTCAGAGCTCCTACAATGAGCAGTTCTTC
CASSSPPTSQSSYNEQFF
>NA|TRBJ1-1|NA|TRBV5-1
TGCGCCAGCAGCTTGAGGGGGATTCCCCTGGGGACTGAAGCTTTCTTT
CASSLRGIPLGTEAFF
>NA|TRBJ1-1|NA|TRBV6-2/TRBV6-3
TGTGCCAGCAACAGAGGGGGTAACACTGAAGCTTTCTTT
CASNRGGNTEAFF
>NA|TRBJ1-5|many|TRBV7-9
TGTGCCACTTCACGGGGTGAGCAGCCCCAGCATTTT
CATSRGEQPQHF
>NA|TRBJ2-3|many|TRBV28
TGTGCCAGCAGTTCCAGCGCCAGCCGACACCCCACAGATACGCAGTATTTT
CASSSSASRHPTDTQYF
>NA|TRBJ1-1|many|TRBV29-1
TGCAGCGTTGCCCTTAAGTTGAACACTGAAGCTTTCTTT
CSVALKLNTEAFF
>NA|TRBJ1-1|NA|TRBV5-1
TGCGCCAGCAGCTACATAGACAGCACTGAAGCTTTCTTT
CASSYIDSTEAFF
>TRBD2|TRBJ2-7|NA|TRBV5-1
TGCGCCAGCAGCCCCGCAGGGAGGGGCACCTCCTACGAGCAGTACTTC
CASSPAGRGTSYEQYF
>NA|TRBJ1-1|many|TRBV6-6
TGTGCCAGCGGCAAATGGGACTCACAAGCGGTCACTGAAGCTTTCTTT
CASGKWDSQAVTEAFF
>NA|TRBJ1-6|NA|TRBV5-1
TGCGCCAGCAGCAGCAATAATTCACCCCTCCACTTT
CASSSNNSPLHF
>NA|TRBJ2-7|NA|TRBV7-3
TGTGCCAGCAGCCCCCAACCCCCCGGGCTCATCTACGAGCAGTACTTC
CASSPQPPGLIYEQYF
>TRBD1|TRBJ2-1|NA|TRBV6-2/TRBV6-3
TGTGCCAGCAGTTTGACAGGGAGTGTTAGTGAGCAGTTCTTC
CASSLTGSVSEQFF
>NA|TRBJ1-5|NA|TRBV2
TGTGCCAGCCGCCTGGATCAGCCCCAGCATTTT
CASRLDQPQHF
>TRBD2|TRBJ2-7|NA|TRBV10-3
TGTGCCATCAGTGTACTAGCGGGTGAGGACGAGCAGTACTTC
CAISVLAGEDEQYF
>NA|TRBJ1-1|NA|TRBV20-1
TGCAGTGCTAGCGGACAGCTGAACACTGAAGCTTTCTTT
CSASGQLNTEAFF
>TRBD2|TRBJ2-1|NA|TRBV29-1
TGCAGCGGGGGGGGTGCCTCCTACAATGAGCAGTTCTTC
CSGGGASYNEQFF
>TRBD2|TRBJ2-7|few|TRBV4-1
TGCGCCAGCAGCCAAGATCATTCTAGCGGGACCTCCTACGAGCAGTACTTC
CASSQDHSSGTSYEQYF
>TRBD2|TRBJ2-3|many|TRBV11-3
TGTGCCAGCAGTCCTAGCGGCCTCTCTTCTACGCAGTATTTT
CASSPSGLSSTQYF
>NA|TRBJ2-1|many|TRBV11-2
TGTGCCAGCAGCTTACTAAGACAGTCAAACAATGAGCAGTTCTTC
CASSLLRQSNNEQFF
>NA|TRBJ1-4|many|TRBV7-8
TGTGCCAGCAGCCCCTCGGACCGAGGAAGGCTTAATGAAAAACTGTTTTTT
CASSPSDRGRLNEKLFF
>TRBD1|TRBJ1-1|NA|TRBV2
TGTGCCAGCTTGGACAGGGGATTTGAAACTGAAGCTTTCTTT
CASLDRGFETEAFF
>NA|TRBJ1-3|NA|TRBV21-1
TGTGCCAGCAGCCCCCTTGACAGGGCGACTATCTCTGGAAACACCATATATTTT
CASSPLDRATISGNTIYF
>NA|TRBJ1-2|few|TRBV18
TGTGCCAGCTCACCACCTAGAACAACAGGGCAGTTCTATGGCTACACCTTC
CASSPPRTTGQFYGYTF
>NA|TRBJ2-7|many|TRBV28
TGTGCCAGCCGTACTGGAAGTCCAGCAACCTACGAGCAGTACTTC
CASRTGSPATYEQYF
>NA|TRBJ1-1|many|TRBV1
TGCACCAGCAGCCAAGATAAGGGACCGTCGCAGGGGCTGGGCGACACTGAAGCTTTCTTT
CTSSQDKGPSQGLGDTEAFF
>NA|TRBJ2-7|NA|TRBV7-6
TGTGCCAGCAGCTTAACGGGTCCGTCCTACGAGCAGTACTTC
CASSLTGPSYEQYF
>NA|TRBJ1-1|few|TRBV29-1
TGCAGCGTTGAAGATCTACAGGTGTCTGGGGCTTTCTTT
CSVEDLQVSGAFF
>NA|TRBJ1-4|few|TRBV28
TGTGCCAGCAGCAGCCTGGACAGAGGAGGAGAAAAACTGTTTTTT
CASSSLDRGGEKLFF
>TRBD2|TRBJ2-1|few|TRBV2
TGTGCCAGCAGCGGACTAGCGGGAGGGAGCTCCTACAATGAGCAGTTCTTC
CASSGLAGGSSYNEQFF
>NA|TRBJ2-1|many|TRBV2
TGTGCCAGCAGGGAGCGAGGGGTCTCCTACAATGAGCAGTTCTTC
CASRERGVSYNEQFF
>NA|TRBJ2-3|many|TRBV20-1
TGCAGTGCCTTACCGGATAGCACAGATACGCAGTATTTT
CSALPDSTDTQYF
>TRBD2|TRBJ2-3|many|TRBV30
TGTGCCTGGACTGGCGGGGGTCACACAGATACGCAGTATTTT
CAWTGGGHTDTQYF
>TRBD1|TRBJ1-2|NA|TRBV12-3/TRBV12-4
TGTGCCAGCAGTCCCTACTACAGGGGGCTGAGTGGCTACACCTTC
CASSPYYRGLSGYTF
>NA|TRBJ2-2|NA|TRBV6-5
TGTGCCAGCAGTTATACACGCACCGGGGAGCTGTTTTTT
CASSYTRTGELFF
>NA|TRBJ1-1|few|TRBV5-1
TGCGCCAGCTCCCAACAGGGATTGAACACTGAAGCTTTCTTT
CASSQQGLNTEAFF
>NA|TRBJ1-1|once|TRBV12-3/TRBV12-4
TGTGCCAGCAGACTCACCGCAAACACTGAAGCTTTCTTT
CASRLTANTEAFF
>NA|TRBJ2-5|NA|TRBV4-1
TGCGCCAGCAGCCAAGAGCCTCCCCCTGCGGAGACCCAGTACTTC
CASSQEPPPAETQYF
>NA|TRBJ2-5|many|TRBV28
TGTGCCAGCAGTTTATTATTGGGGGAAGAGACCCAGTACTTC
CASSLLLGEETQYF
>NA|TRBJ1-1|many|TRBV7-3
TGTGCCAGCAGAACAGGGCCGAACACTGAAGCTTTCTTT
CASRTGPNTEAFF
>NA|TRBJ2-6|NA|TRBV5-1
TGCGCCAGCAGCTTGGAGCCGGGTAACGTCCTGACTTTC
CASSLEPGNVLTF
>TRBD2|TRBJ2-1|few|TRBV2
TGTGCCAGCAGTGCGGATAGCGGGGAGTACAATGAGCAGTTCTTC
CASSADSGEYNEQFF
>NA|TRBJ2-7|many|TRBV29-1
TGCAGCGCCTACACCCGACAGGCCTACGAGCAGTACTTC
CSAYTRQAYEQYF